This TCR beta chain was recorded in a study of T cell changes during pregnancy in multiple sclerosis. TCRdb's table, derived via immunoSEQ multiplex PCR, lists solely in-frame clones and lacks some. The data show about 40,000 clones, 92% seen once. The germline V gene encodes CDR1 MDHEN and CDR2 SYDVKM. There are 15 residues in the CDR3. V lost 3 bases and J lost 3; bases outside the gene matches: 7. This clone is a singleton in its sample. This sequence originates from a female donor with multiple sclerosis, enrolled in a pregnancy study. The source was CD8+ T cells from peripheral blood mononuclear cells, collected in the first trimester of pregnancy. The V call is TRBV28, the J call TRBJ1-1; TRBD1 matches at 7 bases. CDR3 nucleotides: TGTGCCAGCAGTTTTAGGGACAGAGCTTACACTGAAGCTTTCTTT. Its translation: CASSFRDRAYTEAFF. Complete variable domain (other parts from reference TRBV28 and TRBJ1-1): DVKVTQSSRYLVKRTGEKVFLECVQDMDHENMFWYRQDPGLGLRLIYFSYDVKMKEKGDIPEGYSVSREKKERFSLILESASTNQTSMYLCASSFRDRAYTEAFFGQGTRLTVV.